These T cell receptor beta chains were read from a single sample in a study of metastatic and nonmetastatic thyroid tumors. TCRdb redid the clone calls on the PCR reads using MiXCR. The table has about 93,000 clones, roughly an eighth seen once; the top ten hold about 11%. Specimen: blood. The source of these receptors is a female donor with papillary thyroid cancer or a benign thyroid nodule (not recorded which). Some clones in this sample may be carry-over from other donors' samples. The CDR3 runs from the conserved cysteine through the conserved F or W. The D gene is left open where the match is weak. Not all rows give a size; the values are once, few, many and, for expanded clones, a class.

D: NA; J: TRBJ1-1; size: many; V: TRBV7-2; CDR3: CASSYGGGRYTEAFF; DNA: TGTGCCAGCAGCTACGGTGGGGGGCGTTACACTGAAGCTTTCTTT
D: NA; J: TRBJ2-7; size: few; V: TRBV2; CDR3: CASSPWESAYEQYF; DNA: TGTGCCAGCAGTCCATGGGAGTCCGCCTACGAGCAGTACTTC
D: NA; J: TRBJ2-5; size: many; V: TRBV12-1; CDR3: CASSLLETQYF; DNA: TGTGCCAGCAGCCTCCTTGAGACCCAGTACTTC
D: NA; J: TRBJ2-2; size: many; V: TRBV12-3/TRBV12-4; CDR3: CASSLGRDGELFF; DNA: TGTGCCAGCAGTTTAGGGCGGGACGGGGAGCTGTTTTTT
D: NA; J: TRBJ2-7; size: many; V: TRBV19; CDR3: CASKQGSNYEQYF; DNA: TGTGCCTCAAAACAGGGATCCAACTACGAGCAGTACTTC
D: NA; J: TRBJ2-2; size: NA; V: TRBV20-1; CDR3: CSARSISGLELFF; DNA: TGCAGTGCTAGATCTATTTCGGGCCTGGAGCTGTTTTTT
D: NA; J: TRBJ2-1; size: many; V: TRBV4-1; CDR3: CASSQESGNEQFF; DNA: TGCGCCAGCAGCCAAGAGTCAGGCAATGAGCAGTTCTTC
D: TRBD1; J: TRBJ2-2; size: many; V: TRBV5-1; CDR3: CASRGQETGELFF; DNA: TGCGCCAGCAGGGGACAGGAAACCGGGGAGCTGTTTTTT
D: NA; J: TRBJ2-1; size: many; V: TRBV20-1; CDR3: CSAPARWGNEQFF; DNA: TGCAGTGCGCCTGCTAGGTGGGGCAATGAGCAGTTCTTC
D: TRBD2; J: TRBJ2-7; size: many; V: TRBV11-1; CDR3: CASSLGRGLAAYEQYF; DNA: TGTGCCAGCAGCTTAGGGCGGGGACTAGCGGCCTACGAGCAGTACTTC
D: TRBD1; J: TRBJ2-4; size: many; V: TRBV11-3; CDR3: CASSTGQGNIQYF; DNA: TGTGCCAGCAGCACCGGACAGGGGAACATTCAGTACTTC
D: NA; J: TRBJ2-7; size: many; V: TRBV7-9; CDR3: CASSWGLYEQYF; DNA: TGTGCCAGCAGCTGGGGACTCTACGAGCAGTACTTC
D: TRBD2; J: TRBJ2-1; size: many; V: TRBV30; CDR3: CAWSAKRGYNEQFF; DNA: TGTGCCTGGAGTGCCAAGCGGGGCTACAATGAGCAGTTCTTC
D: TRBD2; J: TRBJ2-7; size: many; V: TRBV6-1; CDR3: CASLADYEQYF; DNA: TGTGCCAGCCTAGCGGACTACGAGCAGTACTTC
D: TRBD1; J: TRBJ1-2; size: many; V: TRBV6-2/TRBV6-3; CDR3: CASSSQTGGDYGYTF; DNA: TGTGCCAGCAGTTCCCAGACAGGGGGCGACTATGGCTACACCTTC
D: NA; J: TRBJ1-4; size: many; V: TRBV28; CDR3: CASSTFRTRFNEKLFF; DNA: TGTGCCAGCAGTACCTTCAGGACACGGTTTAATGAAAAACTGTTTTTT
D: NA; J: TRBJ1-4; size: many; V: TRBV28; CDR3: CASSLTGATNEKLFF; DNA: TGTGCCAGCAGCCTCACGGGGGCAACTAATGAAAAACTGTTTTTT
D: TRBD2; J: TRBJ2-1; size: many; V: TRBV27; CDR3: CASSLGTSGRREQFF; DNA: TGTGCCAGCAGTTTAGGGACTAGCGGGAGGCGTGAGCAGTTCTTC
D: NA; J: TRBJ1-1; size: many; V: TRBV28; CDR3: CASSVSPGRGVTEAFF; DNA: TGTGCCAGCAGTGTTTCCCCGGGACGGGGGGTTACTGAAGCTTTCTTT
D: NA; J: TRBJ1-5; size: many; V: TRBV5-6; CDR3: CASSSLLGGRSNQPQHF; DNA: TGTGCCAGCAGCTCCCTCTTGGGGGGACGGAGCAATCAGCCCCAGCATTTT
D: NA; J: TRBJ1-2; size: many; V: TRBV6-2/TRBV6-3; CDR3: CASRGTNYGYTF; DNA: TGTGCCAGCAGGGGGACTAACTATGGCTACACCTTC
D: TRBD1; J: TRBJ1-5; size: many; V: TRBV9; CDR3: CASGTGGNQPQHF; DNA: TGTGCCAGCGGGACAGGGGGCAATCAGCCCCAGCATTTT